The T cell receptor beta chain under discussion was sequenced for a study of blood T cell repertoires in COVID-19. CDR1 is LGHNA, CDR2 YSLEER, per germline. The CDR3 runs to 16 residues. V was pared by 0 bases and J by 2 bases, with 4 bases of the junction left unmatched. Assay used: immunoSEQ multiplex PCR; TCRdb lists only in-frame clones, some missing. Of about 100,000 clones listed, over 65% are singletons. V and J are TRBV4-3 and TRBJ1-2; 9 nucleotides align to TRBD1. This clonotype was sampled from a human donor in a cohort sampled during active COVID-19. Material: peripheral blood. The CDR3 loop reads CASSQDGTGINYGYTF. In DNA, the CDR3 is TGCGCCAGCAGCCAAGACGGGACAGGGATAAACTATGGCTACACCTTC.